The next 24 T cell receptor beta chains were all read from a single sample in a study of cytotoxic CD8 clonotypes in ibrutinib-treated CLL. Assay: immunoSEQ multiplex PCR; the TCRdb copy retains only in-frame clones and omits some. Of about 160,000 clones in the sample, 81% were seen once. The source material was PBMCs, sampled after 12 months of ibrutinib treatment. These TCRs come from a human donor with chronic lymphocytic leukemia.

This chain joins TRBV19 and TRBJ1-3; 8 bases are a match to TRBD1. Losses at the gene ends were 4 bases for V and 2 bases for J; bases not matched to a gene: 1. Germline V CDR1 and CDR2: LNHDA, SQIVND (reference sequence). CDR3 length: 14 residues. CDR3 protein: CASSKGQAGNTIYF. CDR3 sequence (DNA): TGTGCCAGTAGTAAGGGACAGGCTGGAAACACCATATATTTT.

The table lists this clone with a count of one. The chain links TRBV4-3 to TRBJ1-3; 7 bases are a match to TRBD1. The CDR3 has 15 amino acids. The V gene end was trimmed by 3 bases and the J gene end by 0 bases; junction bases not matched to a gene: 2. Germline V CDR1 and CDR2: LGHNA, YSLEER. This CDR3 is CASSQGQNSGNTIYF. The CDR3 nucleotides are TGCGCCAGCAGCCAGGGACAGAACTCTGGAAACACCATATATTTT.

J is TRBJ1-5 and V is TRBV7-3, with unresolved D. Germline-derived CDR1 and CDR2 are SGHTA and FQGTGA. This CDR3 is built from 15 residues. V lost 1 base and J 2 bases, leaving 9 bases between the germline ends. The CDR3 DNA follows: TGTGCCAGCAGCTTAAGGGGAGGTGGCAATCAGCCCCAGCATTTT. Amino acid sequence: CASSLRGGGNQPQHF.

The chain couples TRBV28 to TRBJ2-7, with 7 bases lining up with TRBD1. The length of the CDR3 is 14 residues. After removal of 5 bases from V and 5 bases from J, the junction contained 9 bases not matched to a gene. Germline loops: CDR1 MDHEN, CDR2 SYDVKM. CDR3 amino acids: CASSPHRGTHEQYF. The CDR3 DNA reads as TGTGCCAGCAGTCCCCACAGGGGTACACACGAGCAGTACTTC.

With respect to this clone: The junction departs from germline at one end; a sequencing error may be responsible. V usage is TRBV28 and J usage is TRBJ2-7, with 8 bases that match TRBD1. The CDR3 totals 15 residues. Germline V CDR1 and CDR2: MDHEN, SYDVKM. The CDR3 is CASSLGQGAIYGQYF. CDR3 coding DNA: TGTGCCAGCAGTTTGGGGCAGGGGGCGATCTACGGGCAGTACTTC.

The V and J genes are TRBV28 and TRBJ1-3; D ambiguous. This CDR3 has 14 residues. Trimming cost V 6 bases and J 4 bases, with 13 bases left between them. In germline, CDR1 is MDHEN, CDR2 SYDVKM. The CDR3 reads CASRPGVRGNTIYF. The DNA of the CDR3 is TGTGCCAGCAGGCCCGGGGTGAGGGGAAACACCATATATTTT.

The rearrangement uses TRBV7-2 and TRBJ2-1, with 8 bases that match TRBD2. The V gene's germline CDR1 is SGHTA and CDR2 FQGNSA. The CDR3 runs 14 residues. V shed 8 bases and J 6 bases; nucleotides not matched to a gene: 9. CDR3 protein: CASLWSLAGNEQFF. The CDR3 DNA reads as TGTGCCAGCTTATGGAGCCTAGCGGGCAATGAGCAGTTCTTC.

The chain links TRBV19 to TRBJ2-2; 9 nucleotides align to TRBD2. The V and J ends lost 5 bases and 4 bases, in that order; junction bases with no gene match: 14. The CDR3 extends over 18 amino acids. Per germline, CDR1 LNHDA and CDR2 SQIVND (reference sequence). The CDR3 reads CASSARTSTSGFTGELFF. The CDR3 region has the DNA TGTGCCAGTAGTGCCCGAACCTCTACTAGCGGGTTCACCGGGGAGCTGTTTTTT.

This clone was recorded once. V usage is TRBV5-1 and J usage is TRBJ2-3; 10 bases line up with TRBD2. Germline lookup yields CDR1 SGHRS and CDR2 YFSETQ. This CDR3 region has 19 residues. The ends lost 1 base at V and 1 base at J; junction bases unmatched: 12. The DNA of the CDR3 is TGCGCCAGCAGCTTGTTTGGGACTAGCGAGACCTGGCGCACAGATACGCAGTATTTT. Translating gives CASSLFGTSETWRTDTQYF. Together with reference TRBV5-1 and TRBJ2-3, the CDR3 gives the full variable domain: KAGVTQTPRYLIKTRGQQVTLSCSPISGHRSVSWYQQTPGQGLQFLFEYFSETQRNKGNFPGRFSGRQFSNSRSEMNVSTLELGDSALYLCASSLFGTSETWRTDTQYFGPGTRLTVL.

For this clone: The same CDR3 also results from other DNA sequences found in this sample. This chain joins TRBV4-3 and TRBJ1-5; weak D call: TRBD1 (6 bases). CDR1 is LGHNA and CDR2 is YSLEER in the germline V gene. The V gene lost 1 base and the J gene lost 4 bases, with 8 bases spanning the gap. CDR3 length: 14 residues. CDR3 sequence: CASSQVRGNQPQHF. The DNA of the CDR3 is TGCGCCAGCAGCCAAGTCAGGGGAAATCAGCCCCAGCATTTT.

The chain couples TRBV6-4 to TRBJ2-1; D is ambiguous. Trimming shortened V by 2 bases and J by 4 bases, and 6 bases separated the two germline ends. Germline V gives CDR1 MRHNA, CDR2 SNTAGT. The CDR3 has 13 amino acids. CDR3 amino acids: CASSDTEYNEQFF. CDR3 nucleotides: TGTGCCAGCAGTGACACCGAATACAATGAGCAGTTCTTC.

The chain recombines TRBV5-1 with TRBJ2-5; 7 positions match TRBD2. Unmatched junction bases numbered 4, after V lost 2 bases and J lost 3 bases. Germline CDR1 SGHRS, CDR2 YFSETQ. This CDR3 spans 14 amino acids. CDR3 DNA sequence: TGCGCCAGCAGCTTTCCTGGGGGGGAAGAGACCCAGTACTTC. Residues: CASSFPGGEETQYF.

The gene calls are TRBV28 and TRBJ1-4, with a tentative D call TRBD1 (5 bases). Trimming stripped 5 bases from V and 8 bases from J, with 21 bases between. The CDR3 consists of 16 residues. Germline V lookup: CDR1 MDHEN, CDR2 SYDVKM. As DNA, the CDR3 is TGTGCCAGCAGTCCGCCCGGGGGGTTATCACGGGAAAAACTGTTTTTT. Protein: CASSPPGGLSREKLFF.

The chain links TRBV4-3 to TRBJ1-3; no definite D call. Germline values: CDR1 LGHNA, CDR2 YSLEER. V was cut by 0 bases and J by 4 bases, with 10 bases left in between. The CDR3 has 15 residues. The CDR3 region has the DNA TGCGCCAGCAGCCAAGATCAAGGGTCGGGAAACACCATATATTTT. This codes for CASSQDQGSGNTIYF.

V usage is TRBV6-1 and J usage is TRBJ1-1; D is unclear. The CDR3 is made up of 14 amino acids. V was cut by 8 bases and J by 1 base, with 14 bases left in between. The V gene's germline CDR1 is MNHNS and CDR2 SASEGT. The CDR3 DNA is TGTGCCAGCCCTGGGCGGCGAGAGAACACTGAAGCTTTCTTT. This sequence encodes CASPGRRENTEAFF.

V gene TRBV5-1 combines with J gene TRBJ1-5; D is possibly TRBD1 (5 bases). The CDR3 has 15 residues. Germline V lookup: CDR1 SGHRS, CDR2 YFSETQ. V was shortened by 0 bases and J by 5 bases, with 12 bases between the two germline ends. In DNA form, the CDR3 reads TGCGCCAGCAGCTTGGGGCCAGGGCCCGATCAGCCCCAGCATTTT. Protein sequence: CASSLGPGPDQPQHF.

This chain uses TRBV5-1 with TRBJ2-5; 8 nucleotides align to TRBD1. Trimming at V came to 4 bases and at J to 4 bases, leaving 12 bases not matched to a gene. The CDR3 totals 16 residues. The germline CDR1 and CDR2 sequences are SGHRS and YFSETQ. The DNA for the CDR3 is TGCGCCAGCAGCCTGGGTGACAGGGGAGGTATAGAGACCCAGTACTTC. This sequence encodes CASSLGDRGGIETQYF.

The chain recombines TRBV28 with TRBJ1-4, with TRBD1 as a possible D gene (6 bases). Trimming pared 3 bases from V and 5 bases from J, leaving 13 bases between. Germline V gene sequence: CDR1 MDHEN, CDR2 SYDVKM. The CDR3 sequence is 15 residues long. The CDR3 sequence: CASSLRGGGNEKLFF. The CDR3 DNA reads as TGTGCCAGCAGTTTGAGAGGGGGAGGGAATGAAAAACTGTTTTTT. Combining the CDR3 with reference TRBV28 and TRBJ1-4 gives the whole variable domain DVKVTQSSRYLVKRTGEKVFLECVQDMDHENMFWYRQDPGLGLRLIYFSYDVKMKEKGDIPEGYSVSREKKERFSLILESASTNQTSMYLCASSLRGGGNEKLFFGSGTQLSVL.

The chain uses TRBV5-4 and TRBJ2-2, with 8 bases fitting TRBD1. The CDR3 has 15 amino acids. Germline CDR1 and CDR2: SGHNT and YYREEE (reference sequence). V shed 4 bases and J 2 bases; nucleotides not matched to a gene: 4. CDR3 sequence (DNA): TGTGCCAGCAGCACCGGGACAGGCAACACCGGGGAGCTGTTTTTT. Translated, it gives CASSTGTGNTGELFF.

DNA for the CDR3: TGTGCCAGCAGCCTGGGGCCGAGTATAGATACGCAGTATTTT. Translating gives CASSLGPSIDTQYF. The chain recombines TRBV7-2 with TRBJ2-3; the D gene is possibly TRBD1 (5 bases). Trimming removed 5 bases at V and 5 bases at J, with 14 bases between. Germline V gene data show CDR1 as SGHTA and CDR2 as FQGNSA. The CDR3 runs to 14 residues.

The chain is built from TRBV7-2 and TRBJ2-5; 7 nucleotides align to TRBD2. The V segment lost 6 bases and the J segment 5 bases; nucleotides outside the gene matches: 3. Germline loops: CDR1 SGHTA, CDR2 FQGNSA. This CDR3 region has 12 residues. CDR3 bases: TGTGCCAGCAGGGCCGGGGGGGAGACCCAGTACTTC. It codes for CASRAGGETQYF.

The rearrangement joins TRBV5-4 to TRBJ1-2, with 10 bases aligning to TRBD1. The CDR3 length is 14 residues. Germline lookup yields CDR1 SGHNT and CDR2 YYREEE (reference sequence). V was pared by 5 bases and J by 4 bases, with 5 bases of the junction left unmatched. CDR3 in amino acids: CASRRQGAAYGYTF. In DNA form, the CDR3 reads TGTGCCAGCAGACGACAGGGGGCGGCCTATGGCTACACCTTC. Using reference TRBV5-4 and TRBJ1-2 for the parts outside the CDR3, the full variable domain is ETGVTQSPTHLIKTRGQQVTLRCSSQSGHNTVSWYQQALGQGPQFIFQYYREEENGRGNFPPRFSGLQFPNYSSELNVNALELDDSALYLCASRRQGAAYGYTFGSGTRLTVV.

The chain couples TRBV10-3 to TRBJ2-7; D not resolved. Trimming removed 2 bases at V and 1 base at J, with 15 bases between. The germline gives CDR1 ENHRY, CDR2 SYGVKD. The CDR3 is 16 amino acids. DNA for the CDR3: TGTGCCATCAGTGAGCCCAATGGTAAAAGGTCCTACGAGCAGTACTTC. Protein product: CAISEPNGKRSYEQYF.

V and J are TRBV27 and TRBJ2-5; 7 positions agree with TRBD1. The CDR3 contains 13 residues. Unmatched junction bases numbered 7, after V lost 2 bases and J lost 10 bases. In germline, CDR1 is MNHEY, CDR2 SMNVEV (reference sequence). The CDR3 here is CASSLQGPGGQYF. For the CDR3, the DNA is TGTGCCAGCAGTTTACAAGGGCCAGGGGGCCAGTACTTC.